This passage covers 20 T cell receptor beta chains from one sample sequenced in a study of pediatric ulcerative colitis. Assay: immunoSEQ multiplex PCR; the TCRdb copy retains only in-frame clones and omits some. The sample lists 55,000 to 80,000 clones; 77% were seen once. Input material: blood. The receptors derive from a boy between 10 and 17 years old with moderate ulcerative colitis.

This clone has more than one count but fewer than ten. This chain joins TRBV18 and TRBJ2-7, with 8 bases fitting TRBD2. CDR1 is KGHSH and CDR2 is LQKENI in the germline V gene. Unmatched junction bases numbered 10, after V lost 3 bases and J lost 6 bases. This CDR3 is built from 15 residues. DNA for the CDR3: TGTGCCAGCTCACCGATGAAGCAGCGGGGGAGCGAGCAGTACTTC. This translates into CASSPMKQRGSEQYF. The whole variable domain, remainder taken from reference TRBV18 and TRBJ2-7, is NAGVMQNPRHLVRRRGQEARLRCSPMKGHSHVYWYRQLPEEGLKFMVYLQKENIIDESGMPKERFSAEFPKEGPSILRIQQVVRGDSAAYFCASSPMKQRGSEQYFGPGTRLTVT.

V is TRBV10-1 and J is TRBJ1-3; D remains unclear. Trimming took off 3 bases at V and 0 bases at J, with 9 bases between the two ends. CDR1 and CDR2 from the germline V gene are WNHNN and SYGVQD (reference sequence). This CDR3 region has 15 residues. The CDR3 loop is CASSEDAISGNTIYF. The CDR3 DNA is TGCGCCAGCAGTGAAGACGCAATCTCTGGAAACACCATATATTTT.

V is TRBV30 and J is TRBJ2-1; 10 bases map to TRBD2. The CDR3 is 16 residues long. Germline lookup yields CDR1 GTSNPN and CDR2 SVGIG (reference sequence). Trimming at V came to 2 bases and at J to 4 bases, leaving 8 bases not matched to a gene. The CDR3 is CAWSISGRAAYNEQFF. In DNA form, the CDR3 reads TGTGCCTGGAGTATAAGCGGGAGGGCCGCTTACAATGAGCAGTTCTTC.

The chain is built from TRBV6-1 and TRBJ1-5; tentative D call: TRBD1 (6 bases). Germline V gene data show CDR1 as MNHNS and CDR2 as SASEGT. V dropped 5 bases and J dropped 3 bases, with 14 bases sitting between them. The CDR3 is 15 amino acids. The CDR3 is CASSRGGANNQPQHF. For the CDR3, the DNA is TGTGCCAGCAGTCGGGGGGGGGCAAACAATCAGCCCCAGCATTTT.

The rearrangement joins TRBV4-1 to TRBJ2-4, with 8 bases identical to TRBD2. Germline V gives CDR1 MGHRA, CDR2 YSYEKL. J lost 0 bases, V lost 3 bases, and 10 bases had no gene match. The CDR3 totals 18 residues. The CDR3 is CASSHVVRGGLAKNIQYF. DNA for the CDR3: TGCGCCAGCAGCCACGTTGTTCGGGGGGGACTAGCCAAAAACATTCAGTACTTC.

The CDR3 DNA reads TGTGCCAGCAGTCAGAGGACGGGACCTCAAGAGACCCAGTACTTC. Its protein is CASSQRTGPQETQYF. The gene calls are TRBV6-6 and TRBJ2-5; D assignment may be TRBD1 or TRBD2 (5 bases each). CDR1 and CDR2 from the germline V gene are MNHNY and SVGAGI (reference sequence). CDR3 length: 15 residues. V dropped 5 bases and J dropped 2 bases, with 15 bases sitting between them.

The CDR3 DNA reads as TGTGCCTGGAGTGTGGGGGGCCCAGATACGCAGTATTTT. Encoded protein: CAWSVGGPDTQYF. The V call is TRBV30, the J call TRBJ2-3; D is perhaps TRBD1 or TRBD2 (6 bases each). The CDR3 spans 13 residues. The V gene lost 0 bases and the J gene lost 4 bases, with 8 bases spanning the gap. Germline V gene lookup returns CDR1 GTSNPN and CDR2 SVGIG (reference sequence). The entire variable domain, with the rest obtained from reference TRBV30 and TRBJ2-3, is as follows: SQTIHQWPATLVQPVGSPLSLECTVEGTSNPNLYWYRQAAGRGLQLLFYSVGIGQISSEVPQNLSASRPQDRQFILSSKKLLLSDSGFYLCAWSVGGPDTQYFGPGTRLTVL.

J is TRBJ2-7 and V is TRBV7-9, with 9 bases fitting TRBD1. V was clipped by 8 bases and J by 4 bases; unmatched bases: 6. This CDR3 contains 13 residues. Germline lookup yields CDR1 SEHNR and CDR2 FQNEAQ (reference sequence). The CDR3 spells CASGLGQGYEQYF. CDR3 nucleotides: TGTGCCAGCGGTCTGGGACAGGGTTACGAGCAGTACTTC. The whole variable domain, remainder taken from reference TRBV7-9 and TRBJ2-7, is DTGVSQNPRHKITKRGQNVTFRCDPISEHNRLYWYRQTLGQGPEFLTYFQNEAQLEKSRLLSDRFSAERPKGSFSTLEIQRTEQGDSAMYLCASGLGQGYEQYFGPGTRLTVT.

This clone was observed a few times. The chain uses TRBV4-1 and TRBJ1-5; the D gene is possibly TRBD1 (5 bases). The germline gives CDR1 MGHRA, CDR2 YSYEKL. The V gene lost 0 bases and the J gene lost 5 bases, with 5 bases spanning the gap. CDR3 length equals 13 residues. The CDR3 spells CASSQDRDQPQHF. Written as DNA, the CDR3 is TGCGCCAGCAGCCAAGACAGGGATCAGCCCCAGCATTTT.

The chain has TRBV19 and TRBJ1-1; D ambiguous. Trimming left V 5 bases short and J 0 bases short, with 16 bases between. The CDR3 loop spans 16 amino acids. CDR1 and CDR2 from the germline V gene are LNHDA and SQIVND (reference sequence). For the CDR3, the DNA is TGTGCCAGTAGTCTCGGGAGTAAGATGGTGAACACTGAAGCTTTCTTT. Translation: CASSLGSKMVNTEAFF.

A single count supports this clone. The rearrangement links TRBV10-2 to TRBJ1-1; 8 bases fit TRBD1. The V and J ends lost 2 bases and 6 bases, in that order; junction bases with no gene match: 5. The CDR3 consists of 14 residues. Germline-derived CDR1 and CDR2 are WSHSY and SAAADI. CDR3 residues: CASSEGQGASEAFF. In DNA form, the CDR3 reads TGCGCCAGCAGTGAGGGACAGGGAGCATCTGAAGCTTTCTTT.

This chain links TRBV29-1 with TRBJ1-1; D remains unclear. Trimming shortened V by 7 bases and J by 5 bases, and 20 bases separated the two germline ends. The CDR3 extends over 14 amino acids. Germline CDR1 SQVTM, CDR2 ANQGSEA. The CDR3 loop reads CSGWGLQLGTEAFF. Here the CDR3 DNA reads TGCAGCGGTTGGGGATTACAATTGGGGACTGAAGCTTTCTTT.

This chain uses TRBV6-8 with TRBJ1-3, with D possibly TRBD1 on 6 matching bases. The CDR3 totals 14 residues. The V end lost 8 bases, the J end lost 0 bases, and 11 bases lay between the germline ends. Per germline, CDR1 MNHGY and CDR2 SAAAGT. For the CDR3, the DNA is TGTGCCAGCCTGACAGGCTACTCTGGAAACACCATATATTTT. Amino acid sequence: CASLTGYSGNTIYF.

V gene TRBV7-3 combines with J gene TRBJ2-3; maybe TRBD2 (5 bases). V was pared by 4 bases and J by 2 bases, with 10 bases between. CDR3 length equals 14 residues. Germline V gene data show CDR1 as SGHTA and CDR2 as FQGTGA. The CDR3 sequence is CASSSRLNTDTQYF. The CDR3 DNA follows: TGTGCCAGCAGCTCCCGACTAAACACAGATACGCAGTATTTT.

The chain joins TRBV27 to TRBJ2-3; D tentatively reads TRBD1 or TRBD2 (6 bases each). Germline-derived CDR1 and CDR2 are MNHEY and SMNVEV (reference sequence). Trimming stripped 8 bases from V and 0 bases from J, with 18 bases between. There are 16 residues in the CDR3. The CDR3 DNA sequence: TGTGCCAGCCCCCTGTGGGGGGCAGCGAGCACAGATACGCAGTATTTT. This codes for CASPLWGAASTDTQYF.

The chain joins TRBV19 to TRBJ2-7; D not certain. V gave up 5 bases and J gave up 1 base, with 12 bases separating them. Germline loops: CDR1 LNHDA, CDR2 SQIVND (reference sequence). The CDR3 length is 14 residues. Written as DNA, the CDR3 is TGTGCCAGTAGTGTTACGTTTATTTCCTACGAGCAGTACTTC. This sequence encodes CASSVTFISYEQYF.

The chain couples TRBV7-9 to TRBJ2-1; either TRBD1 or TRBD2 may supply D (5 bases each). The V gene lost 3 bases and the J gene lost 8 bases, with 8 bases spanning the gap. In germline, CDR1 is SEHNR, CDR2 FQNEAQ (reference sequence). The CDR3 totals 12 residues. The CDR3 loop reads CASSFGADEQFF. CDR3 DNA sequence: TGTGCCAGCAGCTTCGGGGCGGATGAGCAGTTCTTC.

The chain links TRBV6-5 to TRBJ2-3; D may correspond to TRBD1 or TRBD2 (6 bases each). Trimming shortened V by 6 bases and J by 0 bases, and 13 bases separated the two germline ends. There are 15 residues in the CDR3. Germline V gene lookup returns CDR1 MNHEY and CDR2 SVGAGI. CDR3 loop: CASRGLQGSTDTQYF. The CDR3 coding sequence is TGTGCCAGCAGAGGACTACAGGGCAGCACAGATACGCAGTATTTT.

The V call is TRBV5-4, the J call TRBJ2-7, with TRBD1 matching over 7 bases. CDR3 size: 14 residues. The V gene's germline CDR1 is SGHNT and CDR2 YYREEE (reference sequence). Unmatched junction bases numbered 8, after V lost 3 bases and J lost 5 bases. The CDR3 is CASSSPVDRHEQYF. CDR3 bases: TGTGCCAGCAGCTCCCCAGTGGACAGGCACGAGCAGTACTTC. Full variable domain (missing parts from reference TRBV5-4 and TRBJ2-7): ETGVTQSPTHLIKTRGQQVTLRCSSQSGHNTVSWYQQALGQGPQFIFQYYREEENGRGNFPPRFSGLQFPNYSSELNVNALELDDSALYLCASSSPVDRHEQYFGPGTRLTVT.

This rearrangement joins TRBV19 to TRBJ1-1; 7 positions match TRBD1. Germline V lookup: CDR1 LNHDA, CDR2 SQIVND (reference sequence). The length of the CDR3 is 14 residues. After removal of 3 bases from V and 0 bases from J, the junction contained 1 base not matched to a gene. For the CDR3, the DNA is TGTGCCAGTAGTATGACAGGGATGAACACTGAAGCTTTCTTT. It specifies CASSMTGMNTEAFF.